This TCR beta chain was profiled in a study of Graves' ophthalmopathy and Graves' hyperthyroidism. Hyperthyroidism qualified as stable when ophthalmopathy did not develop within 18 months of follow-up. Patients newly diagnosed with hyperthyroidism, under 2 months' duration, were aged 18 to 65, the study reports. Enrollment excluded any patients with other autoimmune diseases, uncontrolled infections, pregnancy or lactation. J was trimmed by 1 base and V by 6 bases; bases with no gene match: 16. Germline V gives CDR1 MRHNA, CDR2 SNTAGT. CDR3 length: 18 residues. Amplification of the TCR beta CDR3 regions used RNA transcripts (as template). HTBI-primed RT-PCR formed the first round, and a multiplex PCR formed the second. TCRdb reprocessed the multiplex PCR reads with MiXCR, giving one entry per CDR3 protein. The table shows 300,000 to 500,000 distinct CDR3 sequences, with 15% occurring only once. This clonotype was observed many times.

The material sequenced was peripheral blood. The chain has TRBV6-4 and TRBJ1-1, with 8 bases aligning to TRBD1. The sequence derives from a woman under 30 with stable Graves' hyperthyroidism. The CDR3, as DNA: TGTGCCAGCAGCACGAGTAACGGACAGGGCTTATCGAACACTGAAGCTTTCTTT. Residues: CASSTSNGQGLSNTEAFF.